This T cell receptor (beta chain) was sequenced for a study of blood T cell repertoires in COVID-19. For the study at large: PBMCs, B-cell-depleted T cells, or T cells were the source of the cDNA or gDNA that made up the material.

Method: immunoSEQ multiplex PCR; TCRdb's copy keeps in-frame clones and lacks some. This repertoire shows under 140,000 clones, about 72% found once; its top ten account for less than 10%. The sample consisted of peripheral blood. This clonotype was sampled from a woman aged 55-69 years with acute or convalescent COVID-19.

The CDR3 nucleotides read TGTGCCAGCAGCTTAAATCAGGGCTCCTATGGCTACACCTTC. This codes for CASSLNQGSYGYTF. This chain links TRBV7-2 with TRBJ1-2, with D perhaps matching TRBD1 (5 bases). V lost 2 bases and J lost 4, with 11 bases in between. The CDR3 is 14 residues long. Germline loops: CDR1 SGHTA, CDR2 FQGNSA.